The source of this T cell receptor beta chain is a study of lymphopenia after photon versus proton radiotherapy. Sequencing was performed with immunoSEQ multiplex PCR; in TCRdb, only in-frame clones are kept and a portion is missing. The table has around 150,000 clones, more than 85% seen once. The TCR was taken from a man in his forties or fifties with gastric cancer. This material consisted of peripheral blood, taken from a patient treated with photon-based radiotherapy.

The CDR3 sequence is CASSRTGGRTEAFF. For the CDR3, the DNA is TGTGCCAGCAGCCGGACAGGGGGCCGCACTGAAGCTTTCTTT. This chain connects TRBV7-2 to TRBJ1-1, with 11 nucleotides matching TRBD1. The germline CDR1 and CDR2 sequences are SGHTA and FQGNSA. The CDR3 contains 14 residues. The ends lost 5 bases at V and 4 bases at J; junction bases unmatched: 3. The full variable domain, rest sourced from reference TRBV7-2 and TRBJ1-1, is GAGVSQSPSNKVTEKGKDVELRCDPISGHTALYWYRQSLGQGLEFLIYFQGNSAPDKSGLPSDRFSAERTGGSVSTLTIQRTQQEDSAVYLCASSRTGGRTEAFFGQGTRLTVV.